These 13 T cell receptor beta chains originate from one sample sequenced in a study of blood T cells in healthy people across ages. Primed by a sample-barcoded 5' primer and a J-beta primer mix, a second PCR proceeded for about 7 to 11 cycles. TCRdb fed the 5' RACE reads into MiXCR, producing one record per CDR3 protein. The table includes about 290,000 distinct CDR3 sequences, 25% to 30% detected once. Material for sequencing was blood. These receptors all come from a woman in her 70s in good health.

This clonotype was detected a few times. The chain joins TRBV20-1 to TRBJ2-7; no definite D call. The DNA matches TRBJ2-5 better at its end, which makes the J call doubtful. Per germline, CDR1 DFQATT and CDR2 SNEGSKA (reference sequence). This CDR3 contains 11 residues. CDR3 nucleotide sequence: TGCAGTGCTAGGGCACAAGAGACCCAGTACTTC. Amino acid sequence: CSARAQETQYF.

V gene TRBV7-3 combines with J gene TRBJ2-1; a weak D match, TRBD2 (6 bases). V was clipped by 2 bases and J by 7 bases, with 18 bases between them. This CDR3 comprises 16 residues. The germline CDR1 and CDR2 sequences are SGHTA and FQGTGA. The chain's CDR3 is CASSLGVVTSANEQFF. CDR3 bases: TGTGCCAGCAGCTTAGGGGTCGTGACTAGTGCAAATGAGCAGTTCTTC. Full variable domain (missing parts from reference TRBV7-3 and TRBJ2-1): GAGVSQTPSNKVTEKGKYVELRCDPISGHTALYWYRQSLGQGPEFLIYFQGTGAADDSGLPNDRFFAVRPEGSVSTLKIQRTERGDSAVYLCASSLGVVTSANEQFFGPGTRLTVL.

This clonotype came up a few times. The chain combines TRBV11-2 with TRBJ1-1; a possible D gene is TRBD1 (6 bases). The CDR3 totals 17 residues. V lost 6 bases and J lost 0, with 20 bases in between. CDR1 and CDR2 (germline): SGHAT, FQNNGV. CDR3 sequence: CASSPRGLDRLNTEAFF. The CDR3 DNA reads TGTGCCAGCAGTCCTCGTGGCCTAGACAGGTTGAACACTGAAGCTTTCTTT.

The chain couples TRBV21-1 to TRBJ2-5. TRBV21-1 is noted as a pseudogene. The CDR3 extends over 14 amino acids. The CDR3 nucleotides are TGTGCCAGCAGCTTAGCTCTGGTGGGAGAGACCCAGTACTTC. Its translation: CASSLALVGETQYF.

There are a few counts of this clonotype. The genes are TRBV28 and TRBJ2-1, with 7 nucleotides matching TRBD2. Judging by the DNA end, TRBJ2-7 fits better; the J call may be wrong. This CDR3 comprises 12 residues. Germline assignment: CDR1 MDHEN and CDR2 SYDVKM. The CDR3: CASSRTSYEQYF. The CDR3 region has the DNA TGTGCCAGCAGTCGGACTAGCTACGAGCAGTACTTC.

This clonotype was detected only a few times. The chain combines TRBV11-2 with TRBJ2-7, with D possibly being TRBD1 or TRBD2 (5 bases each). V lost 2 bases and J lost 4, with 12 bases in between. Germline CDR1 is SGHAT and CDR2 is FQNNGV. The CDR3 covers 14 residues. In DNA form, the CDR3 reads TGTGCCAGCAGCTTACAGGACGGGGCGTACGAGCAGTACTTC. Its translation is CASSLQDGAYEQYF. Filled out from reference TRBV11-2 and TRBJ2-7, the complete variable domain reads EAGVAQSPRYKIIEKRQSVAFWCNPISGHATLYWYQQILGQGPKLLIQFQNNGVVDDSQLPKDRFSAERLKGVDSTLKIQPAKLEDSAVYLCASSLQDGAYEQYFGPGTRLTVT.

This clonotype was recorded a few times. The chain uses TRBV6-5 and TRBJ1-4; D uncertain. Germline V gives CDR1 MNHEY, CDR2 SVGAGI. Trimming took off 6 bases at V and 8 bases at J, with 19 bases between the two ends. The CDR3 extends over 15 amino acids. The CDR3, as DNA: TGTGCCAGCAGATCGACACTAACTAGCTTGGAAAAACTGTTTTTT. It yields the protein CASRSTLTSLEKLFF.

CDR3 loop: CSACLTGEMETQYF. In DNA, the CDR3 is TGCAGTGCTTGTTTAACAGGGGAAATGGAGACCCAGTACTTC. V gene TRBV20-1 combines with J gene TRBJ2-5, with 7 bases identical to TRBD1. The junction had 11 bases not matched to a gene; V was cut back by 5 bases and J by 5 bases. The V gene's germline CDR1 is DFQATT and CDR2 SNEGSKA (reference sequence). The CDR3 covers 14 residues.

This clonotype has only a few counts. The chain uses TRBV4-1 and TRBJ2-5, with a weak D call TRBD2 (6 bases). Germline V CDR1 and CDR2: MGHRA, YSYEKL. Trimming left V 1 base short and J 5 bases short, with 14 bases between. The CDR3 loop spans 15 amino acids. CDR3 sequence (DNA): TGCGCCAGCAGCCAAGTTGGTTATCGGGGGGAGACCCAGTACTTC. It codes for CASSQVGYRGETQYF.

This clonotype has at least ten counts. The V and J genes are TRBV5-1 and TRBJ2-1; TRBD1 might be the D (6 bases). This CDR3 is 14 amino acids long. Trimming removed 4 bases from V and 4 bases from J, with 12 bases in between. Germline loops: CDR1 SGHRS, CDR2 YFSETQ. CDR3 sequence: CASSHYDRYNEQFF. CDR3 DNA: TGCGCCAGCAGCCATTACGACAGGTACAATGAGCAGTTCTTC.

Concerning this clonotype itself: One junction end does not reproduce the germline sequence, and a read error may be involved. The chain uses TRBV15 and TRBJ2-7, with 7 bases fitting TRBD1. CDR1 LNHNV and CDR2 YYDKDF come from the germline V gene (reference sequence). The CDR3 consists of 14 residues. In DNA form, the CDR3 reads TGTGCCGCCAGCAGAGAGGGACAGAGCTACGAGCAGTACTTC. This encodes CAASREGQSYEQYF.

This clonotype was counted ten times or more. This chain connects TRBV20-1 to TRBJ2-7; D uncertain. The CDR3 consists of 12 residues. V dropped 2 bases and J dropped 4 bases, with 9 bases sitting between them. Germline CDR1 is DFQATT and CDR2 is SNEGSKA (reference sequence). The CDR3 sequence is CSARQDQYEQYF. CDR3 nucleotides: TGCAGTGCTAGACAGGACCAATACGAGCAGTACTTC.

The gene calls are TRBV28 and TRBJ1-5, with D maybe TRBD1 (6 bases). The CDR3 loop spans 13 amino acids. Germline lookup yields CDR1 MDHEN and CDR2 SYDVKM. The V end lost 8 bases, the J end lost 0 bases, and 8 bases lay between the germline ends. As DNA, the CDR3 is TGTGCCAGCCAGGGGCATAGCAATCAGCCCCAGCATTTT. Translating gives CASQGHSNQPQHF. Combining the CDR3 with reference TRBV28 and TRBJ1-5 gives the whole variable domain DVKVTQSSRYLVKRTGEKVFLECVQDMDHENMFWYRQDPGLGLRLIYFSYDVKMKEKGDIPEGYSVSREKKERFSLILESASTNQTSMYLCASQGHSNQPQHFGDGTRLSIL.